The 5 T cell receptor beta chains reported below all come from one sample, sequenced in a study of T cell repertoires in cytomegalovirus infection. TCRdb independently ran MiXCR on the reads; one entry per CDR3 protein. This sample has roughly 500,000 distinct CDR3 sequences, with about 11% found just once. Material: PBMCs. These TCRs come from a human donor in good health (CMV status not recorded). Some clones in this sample may be carry-over from other donors' samples.

This clonotype was picked up many times. This chain joins TRBV5-1 and TRBJ2-1, with D unclear. CDR1 and CDR2 (germline): SGHRS, YFSETQ. There are 15 residues in the CDR3. Between the trimmed V and J ends, which lost 0 bases and 4 bases, there was a span of 11 bases. The CDR3 DNA reads as TGCGCCAGCAGCTTGGGTGCAGGCCGTTACAATGAGCAGTTCTTC. Translating it yields CASSLGAGRYNEQFF.

This clonotype has a count of ten or more. This rearrangement joins TRBV6-1 to TRBJ1-4; TRBD1 agrees at 8 bases. With V trimmed by 3 bases and J by 7 bases, 13 bases remained unmatched. Germline lookup yields CDR1 MNHNS and CDR2 SASEGT. The CDR3 consists of 17 residues. CDR3 nucleotides: TGTGCCAGCAGTGATCGAGGGGGGACAGGCAGAGGTGAAAAACTGTTTTTT. Amino acid sequence: CASSDRGGTGRGEKLFF.

The chain links TRBV28 to TRBJ1-5; TRBD1 is a possible D gene (5 bases). V was pared by 4 bases and J by 2 bases, with 15 bases between. This CDR3 has 16 amino acids. Germline V lookup: CDR1 MDHEN, CDR2 SYDVKM. This CDR3 reads CASSSQGLVGNQPQHF. The CDR3 DNA reads as TGTGCCAGCAGTTCCCAGGGTTTGGTAGGCAATCAGCCCCAGCATTTT.

This chain uses TRBV5-1 with TRBJ1-1, with D possibly being TRBD1 (6 bases). The CDR3 is made up of 15 amino acids. CDR1 is SGHRS, CDR2 YFSETQ, per germline. Trimming removed 7 bases at V and 3 bases at J, with 19 bases between. The CDR3 spells CASRVTQGLDTEAFF. CDR3 DNA: TGCGCCAGCCGGGTTACTCAGGGGTTGGACACTGAAGCTTTCTTT.

In its sample, this clonotype was seen a few times. J is TRBJ1-1 and V is TRBV3-1; D remains ambiguous. The CDR3 consists of 13 residues. Trimming pared 3 bases from V and 6 bases from J, leaving 11 bases between. Germline V CDR1 and CDR2: LGHDT, YNNKEL (reference sequence). CDR3 amino acids: CASSQIEEAEAFF. DNA for the CDR3: TGTGCCAGCAGCCAGATTGAGGAGGCTGAAGCTTTCTTT.